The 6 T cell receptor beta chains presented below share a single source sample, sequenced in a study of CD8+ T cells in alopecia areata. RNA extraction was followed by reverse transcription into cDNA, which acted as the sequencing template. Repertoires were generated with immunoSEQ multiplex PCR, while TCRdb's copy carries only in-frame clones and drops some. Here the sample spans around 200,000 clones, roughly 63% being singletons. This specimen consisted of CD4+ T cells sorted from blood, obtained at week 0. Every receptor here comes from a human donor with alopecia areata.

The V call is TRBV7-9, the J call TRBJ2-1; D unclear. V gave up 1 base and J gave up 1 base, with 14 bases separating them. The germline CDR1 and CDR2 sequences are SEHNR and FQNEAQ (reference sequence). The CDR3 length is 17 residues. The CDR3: CASSLGETALSYNEQFF. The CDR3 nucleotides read TGTGCCAGCAGCTTAGGAGAGACTGCCCTTTCCTACAATGAGCAGTTCTTC.

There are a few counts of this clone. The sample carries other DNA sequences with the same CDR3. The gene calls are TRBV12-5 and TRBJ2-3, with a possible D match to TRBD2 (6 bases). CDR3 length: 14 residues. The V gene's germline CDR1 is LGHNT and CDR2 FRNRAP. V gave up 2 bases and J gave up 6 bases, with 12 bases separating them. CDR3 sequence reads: CASGLSRLADTQYF. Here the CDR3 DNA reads TGTGCTAGTGGTTTGTCCCGTCTAGCGGATACGCAGTATTTT.

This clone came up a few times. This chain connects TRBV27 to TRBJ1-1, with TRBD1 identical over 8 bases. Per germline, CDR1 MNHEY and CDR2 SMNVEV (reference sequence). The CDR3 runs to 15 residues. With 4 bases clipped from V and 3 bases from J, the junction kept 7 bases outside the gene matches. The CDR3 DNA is TGTGCCAGCAGTTGGCTAGGCAGGGGGCACACTGAAGCTTTCTTT. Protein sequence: CASSWLGRGHTEAFF.

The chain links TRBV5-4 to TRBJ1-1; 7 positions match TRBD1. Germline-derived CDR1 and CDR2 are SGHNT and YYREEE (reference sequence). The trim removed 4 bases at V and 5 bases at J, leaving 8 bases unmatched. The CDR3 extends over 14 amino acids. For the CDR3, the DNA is TGTGCCAGCAGCCCGACATACAGGGGAACTGAAGCTTTCTTT. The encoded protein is CASSPTYRGTEAFF.

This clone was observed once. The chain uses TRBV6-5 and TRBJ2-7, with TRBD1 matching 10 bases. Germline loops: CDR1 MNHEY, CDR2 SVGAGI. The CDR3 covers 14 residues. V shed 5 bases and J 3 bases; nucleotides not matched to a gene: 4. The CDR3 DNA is TGTGCCAGCAGTCGTAGGACAGGGGGCTACGAGCAGTACTTC. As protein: CASSRRTGGYEQYF.

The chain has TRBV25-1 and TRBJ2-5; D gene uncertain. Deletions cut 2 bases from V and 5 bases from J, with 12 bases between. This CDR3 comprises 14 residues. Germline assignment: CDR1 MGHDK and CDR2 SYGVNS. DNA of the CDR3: TGTGCCAGCAGTGAAGGGCCACCCCAGGAGACCCAGTACTTC. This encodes CASSEGPPQETQYF. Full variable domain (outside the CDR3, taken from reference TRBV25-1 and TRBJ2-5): EADIYQTPRYLVIGTGKKITLECSQTMGHDKMYWYQQDPGMELHLIHYSYGVNSTEKGDLSSESTVSRIRTEHFPLTLESARPSHTSQYLCASSEGPPQETQYFGPGTRLLVL.